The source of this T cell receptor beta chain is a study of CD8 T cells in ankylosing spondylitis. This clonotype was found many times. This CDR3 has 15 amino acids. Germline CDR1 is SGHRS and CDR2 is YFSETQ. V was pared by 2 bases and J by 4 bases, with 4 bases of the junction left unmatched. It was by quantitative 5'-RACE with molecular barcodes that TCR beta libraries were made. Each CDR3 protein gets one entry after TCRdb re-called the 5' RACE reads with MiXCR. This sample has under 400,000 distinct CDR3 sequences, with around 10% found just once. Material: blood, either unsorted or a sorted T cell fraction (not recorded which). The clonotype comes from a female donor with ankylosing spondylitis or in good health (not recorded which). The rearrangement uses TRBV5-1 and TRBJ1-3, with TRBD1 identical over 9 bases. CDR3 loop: CASSLPGQGGNTIYF. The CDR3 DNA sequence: TGCGCCAGCAGCTTACCGGGACAGGGAGGAAACACCATATATTTT. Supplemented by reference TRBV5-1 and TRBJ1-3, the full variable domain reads KAGVTQTPRYLIKTRGQQVTLSCSPISGHRSVSWYQQTPGQGLQFLFEYFSETQRNKGNFPGRFSGRQFSNSRSEMNVSTLELGDSALYLCASSLPGQGGNTIYFGEGSWLTVV.